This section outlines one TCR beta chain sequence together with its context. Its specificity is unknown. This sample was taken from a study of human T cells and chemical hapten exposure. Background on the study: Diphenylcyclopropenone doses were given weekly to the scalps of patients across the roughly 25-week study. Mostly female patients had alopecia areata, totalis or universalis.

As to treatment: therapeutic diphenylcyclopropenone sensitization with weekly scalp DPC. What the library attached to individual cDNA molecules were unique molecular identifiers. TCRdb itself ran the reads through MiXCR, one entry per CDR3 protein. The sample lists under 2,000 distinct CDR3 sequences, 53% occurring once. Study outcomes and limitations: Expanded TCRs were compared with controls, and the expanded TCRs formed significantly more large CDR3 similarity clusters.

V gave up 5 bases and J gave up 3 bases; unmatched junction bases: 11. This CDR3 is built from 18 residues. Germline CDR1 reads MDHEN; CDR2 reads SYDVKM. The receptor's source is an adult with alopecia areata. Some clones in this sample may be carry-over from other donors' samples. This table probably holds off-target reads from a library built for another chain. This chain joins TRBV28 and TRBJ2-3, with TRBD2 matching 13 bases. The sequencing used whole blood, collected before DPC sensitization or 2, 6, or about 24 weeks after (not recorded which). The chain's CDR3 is CASSRPGLAGFGTDTQYF. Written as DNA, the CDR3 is TGTGCCAGCAGTCGGCCGGGACTAGCGGGATTTGGGACAGATACGCAGTATTTT.